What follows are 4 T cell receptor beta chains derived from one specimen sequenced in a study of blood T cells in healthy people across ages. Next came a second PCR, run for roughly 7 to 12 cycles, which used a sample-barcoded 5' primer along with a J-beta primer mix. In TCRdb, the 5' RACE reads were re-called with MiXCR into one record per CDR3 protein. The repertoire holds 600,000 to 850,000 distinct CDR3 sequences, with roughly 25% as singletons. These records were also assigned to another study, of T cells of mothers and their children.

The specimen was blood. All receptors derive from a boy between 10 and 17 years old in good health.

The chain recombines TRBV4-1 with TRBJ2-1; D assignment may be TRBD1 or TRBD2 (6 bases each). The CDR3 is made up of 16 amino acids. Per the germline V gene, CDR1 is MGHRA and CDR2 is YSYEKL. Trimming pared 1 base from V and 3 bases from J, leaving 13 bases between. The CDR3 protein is CASSQAEGGHYNEQFF. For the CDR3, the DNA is TGCGCCAGCAGCCAAGCTGAGGGGGGTCACTACAATGAGCAGTTCTTC.

CDR3 loop: CATRTGGIGELFF. Here the CDR3 DNA reads TGTGCCACCAGGACAGGGGGAATCGGGGAGCTGTTTTTT. The V and J genes are TRBV6-1 and TRBJ2-2; 10 positions match TRBD1. The trim removed 10 bases at V and 7 bases at J, leaving 6 bases unmatched. Germline CDR1 reads MNHNS; CDR2 reads SASEGT. The CDR3 contains 13 residues.

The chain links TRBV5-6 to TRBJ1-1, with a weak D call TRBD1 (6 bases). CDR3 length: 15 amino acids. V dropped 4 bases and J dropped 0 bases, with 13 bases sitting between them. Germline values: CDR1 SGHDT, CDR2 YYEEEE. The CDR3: CASSITGSLNTEAFF. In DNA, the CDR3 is TGTGCCAGCAGCATAACAGGGAGTCTGAACACTGAAGCTTTCTTT.

CDR3 coding DNA: TGTGCCAGCAGCCAATGGGGGGACAGCGCCTACGAGCAGTACTTC. This sequence encodes CASSQWGDSAYEQYF. This sequence joins TRBV14 and TRBJ2-7, with a weak D call TRBD1 (7 bases). Trimming pared 2 bases from V and 2 bases from J, leaving 13 bases between. This CDR3 is 15 amino acids long. CDR1 SGHDN and CDR2 FVKESK come from the germline V gene. Full variable domain (rest looked up from reference TRBV14 and TRBJ2-7): EAGVTQFPSHSVIEKGQTVTLRCDPISGHDNLYWYRRVMGKEIKFLLHFVKESKQDESGMPNNRFLAERTGGTYSTLKVQPAELEDSGVYFCASSQWGDSAYEQYFGPGTRLTVT.